The 9 T cell receptor beta chains in this list originate from one sample, sequenced in a study of blood T cell repertoires in COVID-19. Sequenced by immunoSEQ multiplex PCR; TCRdb stores in-frame clones only, minus some. This sample carries 150,000 to 200,000 clones, around 88% of them seen once, and the ten largest clones take 5% to 6%. Sample: peripheral blood. The source of these receptors is a human donor in a cohort sampled during active COVID-19.

This chain connects TRBV28 to TRBJ1-1, with D perhaps TRBD1 (6 bases). The CDR3 sequence is 15 residues long. Trimming took 2 bases from V and 4 from J, leaving 14 bases between them. Germline V gene sequence: CDR1 MDHEN, CDR2 SYDVKM. The CDR3 is CASSLGGPGATEAFF. The CDR3 nucleotides read TGTGCCAGCAGTTTAGGGGGCCCCGGGGCCACTGAAGCTTTCTTT.

This chain links TRBV7-8 with TRBJ2-7; TRBD1 agrees at 9 bases. The CDR3 extends over 15 amino acids. In germline, CDR1 is SGHVS, CDR2 FQNEAQ. Unmatched junction bases numbered 9, after V lost 4 bases and J lost 5 bases. CDR3 coding DNA: TGTGCCAGCAGCTCCCTAAGACAGGGGGATGACGAGCAGTACTTC. It encodes CASSSLRQGDDEQYF. Complete variable domain (other parts from reference TRBV7-8 and TRBJ2-7): GAGVSQSPRYKVAKRGQDVALRCDPISGHVSLFWYQQALGQGPEFLTYFQNEAQLDKSGLPSDRFFAERPEGSVSTLKIQRTQQEDSAVYLCASSSLRQGDDEQYFGPGTRLTVT.

This rearrangement joins TRBV9 to TRBJ2-7; D is perhaps TRBD1 (5 bases). Germline assignment: CDR1 SGDLS and CDR2 YYNGEE. This CDR3 region has 14 residues. Between the trimmed V and J ends, which lost 0 bases and 2 bases, there was a span of 9 bases. CDR3 sequence: CASSVDAGTYEQYF. DNA for the CDR3: TGTGCCAGCAGCGTAGATGCAGGGACCTACGAGCAGTACTTC.

For the CDR3, the DNA is TGTGCCAGCAGTTACTCGGCAGGGGGCTCCGGGGAGACCCAGTACTTC. Protein product: CASSYSAGGSGETQYF. V gene TRBV6-2 or TRBV6-3 combines with J gene TRBJ2-5; 8 bases match TRBD1. CDR1 and CDR2 (germline): MNHEY, SVGEGT. The V gene end was trimmed by 0 bases and the J gene end by 5 bases; junction bases not matched to a gene: 8. There are 16 residues in the CDR3.

The gene calls are TRBV4-1 and TRBJ2-1; TRBD2 matches at 12 bases. V was clipped by 0 bases and J by 3 bases; unmatched bases: 6. The length of the CDR3 is 18 residues. Germline CDR1 and CDR2: MGHRA and YSYEKL. This chain's CDR3 is CASSQDPRTSGDYNEQFF. CDR3 coding DNA: TGCGCCAGCAGCCAAGACCCCCGGACTAGCGGGGACTACAATGAGCAGTTCTTC.

CDR3 nucleotides: TGTGCCAGCAGCTCCGGTATGAATGAGCAGTTCTTC. Translation gives CASSSGMNEQFF. V usage is TRBV9 and J usage is TRBJ2-1; no firm D call. Germline assignment: CDR1 SGDLS and CDR2 YYNGEE. Trimming removed 4 bases at V and 7 bases at J, with 9 bases between. This CDR3 region has 12 residues. The full variable domain, in which reference TRBV9 and TRBJ2-1 provide the parts outside the CDR3, is DSGVTQTPKHLITATGQRVTLRCSPRSGDLSVYWYQQSLDQGLQFLIQYYNGEERAKGNILERFSAQQFPDLHSELNLSSLELGDSALYFCASSSGMNEQFFGPGTRLTVL.

This clone showed up just once. In DNA form, the CDR3 reads TGTGCCCCTCGGGAGCGGGAGGGTCGGGCAGGAGATACGCAGTATTTT. Protein sequence: CAPREREGRAGDTQYF. The gene calls are TRBV30 and TRBJ2-3; 10 nucleotides align to TRBD2. V was clipped by 8 bases and J by 5 bases; unmatched bases: 16. Germline loops: CDR1 GTSNPN, CDR2 SVGIG (reference sequence). CDR3 length equals 16 residues.

This chain connects TRBV7-3 to TRBJ2-7; D perhaps matches TRBD1 (5 bases). The germline V gene encodes CDR1 SGHTA and CDR2 FQGTGA. This CDR3 region has 13 residues. Trimming removed 3 bases from V and 3 bases from J, with 9 bases in between. CDR3 DNA: TGTGCCAGCAGCTTGGGGCGAGGCTACGAGCAGTACTTC. Translation gives CASSLGRGYEQYF.

The CDR3 nucleotides are TGCGCCAGCAGCTTGGCTCCTTCCTTAGCTAACTATGGCTACACCTTC. It translates to CASSLAPSLANYGYTF. The chain links TRBV5-1 to TRBJ1-2; D remains ambiguous. V shed 0 bases and J shed 0 bases, with 12 bases lying between them. This CDR3 is 16 amino acids long. Germline lookup yields CDR1 SGHRS and CDR2 YFSETQ.